Following are 18 T cell receptor beta chains from one sample sequenced in a study of shared clonotypes between healthy human individuals. Only in-frame clones appear in the TCRdb table, and some are missing; sequencing was by immunoSEQ multiplex PCR. The sample shows more than 2 million clones, about 95% of them seen only once. Terminally differentiated effector memory CD45RA+ cells were excluded from the naive CD8 cells, which were CD45RO-negative and positively selected for CCR7. Sequencing used naive CD8+ T cells sorted from blood. The source is a man aged 18-30 years in good health.

The chain couples TRBV20-1 to TRBJ1-1, with unresolved D. Germline assignment: CDR1 DFQATT and CDR2 SNEGSKA (reference sequence). This CDR3 region has 10 residues. The germline V and J ends were trimmed by 3 bases and 11 bases, with 10 bases remaining between them. The CDR3 loop reads CSARADVAFF. CDR3 coding DNA: TGCAGTGCTAGGGCGGATGTCGCTTTCTTT.

Here the CDR3 reads CASSLDYSDTQYF. The CDR3 DNA reads as TGTGCCAGCAGCTTGGACTACTCAGATACGCAGTATTTT. This chain connects TRBV7-9 to TRBJ2-3; D possibly corresponds to TRBD2 (6 bases). The CDR3 totals 13 residues. Germline CDR1 SEHNR, CDR2 FQNEAQ (reference sequence). Trimming took 3 bases from V and 4 from J, leaving 8 bases between them. The full variable domain, its missing parts supplied by reference TRBV7-9 and TRBJ2-3, is DTGVSQNPRHKITKRGQNVTFRCDPISEHNRLYWYRQTLGQGPEFLTYFQNEAQLEKSRLLSDRFSAERPKGSFSTLEIQRTEQGDSAMYLCASSLDYSDTQYFGPGTRLTVL.

This chain connects TRBV5-4 to TRBJ2-5; D gene unclear. Germline values: CDR1 SGHNT, CDR2 YYREEE (reference sequence). The CDR3 consists of 12 residues. With 1 base removed from V and 4 bases from J, the gap between germline ends came to 5 bases. In DNA form, the CDR3 reads TGTGCCAGCAGCTTGTCATCAGAGACCCAGTACTTC. This codes for CASSLSSETQYF.

For the CDR3, the DNA is TGCGCCAGCAGCTATGGACAGGGAGGGTACGAGCAGTACTTC. It specifies CASSYGQGGYEQYF. The chain joins TRBV5-1 to TRBJ2-7; D is perhaps TRBD1 (8 bases). This CDR3 has 14 amino acids. The V end lost 3 bases, the J end lost 4 bases, and 14 bases lay between the germline ends. Per the germline V gene, CDR1 is SGHRS and CDR2 is YFSETQ.

This chain joins TRBV7-9 and TRBJ2-7; 9 positions agree with TRBD2. Germline trimming cut 5 bases from V and 4 bases from J; bases unmatched to any gene: 6. There are 14 residues in the CDR3. Germline CDR1 reads SEHNR; CDR2 reads FQNEAQ (reference sequence). In DNA, the CDR3 is TGTGCCAGCAGCCCCGGACTAGCGACGTACGAGCAGTACTTC. Its protein product is CASSPGLATYEQYF.

The chain recombines TRBV13 with TRBJ2-1; the D is unclear. CDR3 length: 13 amino acids. V lost 1 base, J lost 9 bases, and 10 bases lay in between. Germline V gene lookup returns CDR1 PRHDT and CDR2 FYEKMQ (reference sequence). In DNA form, the CDR3 reads TGTGCCAGCAGCTTAGAAGTGTCCCCTGAGCAGTTCTTC. It is translated as CASSLEVSPEQFF.

The CDR3 loop reads CASRDRVRTDTQYF. The CDR3 DNA follows: TGTGCCAGTAGGGACAGGGTGCGCACAGATACGCAGTATTTT. The chain uses TRBV19 and TRBJ2-3; 8 nucleotides align to TRBD1. The CDR3 loop spans 14 amino acids. After removal of 6 bases from V and 1 base from J, the junction contained 3 bases not matched to a gene. Germline CDR1 LNHDA, CDR2 SQIVND (reference sequence). Full variable domain (missing parts from reference TRBV19 and TRBJ2-3): DGGITQSPKYLFRKEGQNVTLSCEQNLNHDAMYWYRQDPGQGLRLIYYSQIVNDFQKGDIAEGYSVSREKKESFPLTVTSAQKNPTAFYLCASRDRVRTDTQYFGPGTRLTVL.

The J gene is TRBJ2-1, the V gene TRBV7-9, with 12 bases fitting TRBD1. Germline CDR1 reads SEHNR; CDR2 reads FQNEAQ (reference sequence). V gave up 2 bases and J gave up 8 bases; unmatched junction bases: 4. The CDR3 sequence is 15 residues long. The CDR3 is CASSLLGQGADEQFF. Here the CDR3 DNA reads TGTGCCAGCAGCTTATTGGGACAGGGGGCTGATGAGCAGTTCTTC.

The rearrangement links TRBV6-1 to TRBJ2-7, with 8 bases aligning to TRBD1. The CDR3 contains 15 residues. Trimming cost V 1 base and J 5 bases; bases outside gene matches: 7. Per germline, CDR1 MNHNS and CDR2 SASEGT. The CDR3 is CASSEDPMTGDEQYF. CDR3 nucleotides: TGTGCCAGCAGTGAAGACCCCATGACAGGGGACGAGCAGTACTTC.

This chain links TRBV28 with TRBJ2-3; no firm D call. This CDR3 contains 15 residues. V shed 5 bases and J shed 2 bases, with 14 bases lying between them. The germline CDR1 and CDR2 sequences are MDHEN and SYDVKM. CDR3 nucleotides: TGTGCCAGCAGTCACCGACGCCACACCACAGATACGCAGTATTTT. Translated, it gives CASSHRRHTTDTQYF.

The V gene is TRBV9, the J gene TRBJ1-1; D is unresolved. The germline CDR1 and CDR2 sequences are SGDLS and YYNGEE. CDR3 length equals 13 residues. V lost 0 bases and J lost 4, with 7 bases in between. DNA of the CDR3: TGTGCCAGCAGCGTAGCCCCGGTCACTGAAGCTTTCTTT. Amino acid sequence: CASSVAPVTEAFF.

The rearrangement joins TRBV7-2 to TRBJ2-7; unclear D gene. There are 14 residues in the CDR3. From germline, CDR1 is SGHTA and CDR2 FQGNSA. V lost 4 bases to trimming and J lost 3 bases, with 13 bases between them. CDR3 DNA sequence: TGTGCCAGCAGCTCAGGTCCCTTAAGCTACGAGCAGTACTTC. Protein product: CASSSGPLSYEQYF.

Points on this clone: At the DNA level, this CDR3 is encoded by other sequences in the same sample as well. V gene TRBV27 combines with J gene TRBJ1-1, with unresolved D. The CDR3 spans 13 residues. In germline, CDR1 is MNHEY, CDR2 SMNVEV (reference sequence). The V end lost 2 bases, the J end lost 1 base, and 5 bases lay between the germline ends. The CDR3 loop reads CASSLGKNTEAFF. Here the CDR3 DNA reads TGTGCCAGCAGTTTAGGAAAGAACACTGAAGCTTTCTTT.

This clone was recorded only once. The chain carries TRBV27 and TRBJ2-5; tentative D call: TRBD2 (6 bases). The CDR3 length is 13 residues. V lost 5 bases to trimming and J lost 4 bases, with 11 bases between them. Germline V lookup: CDR1 MNHEY, CDR2 SMNVEV (reference sequence). CDR3 sequence (DNA): TGTGCCAGCAGTCACGGGGGAGGAGAGACCCAGTACTTC. The encoded protein is CASSHGGGETQYF.

The rearrangement joins TRBV6-5 to TRBJ2-7; D remains ambiguous. Deletions cut 0 bases from V and 1 base from J, with 10 bases between. CDR3 length: 15 residues. Germline V gives CDR1 MNHEY, CDR2 SVGAGI. This CDR3 reads CASSYSTDVSYEQYF. In DNA form, the CDR3 reads TGTGCCAGCAGTTACTCGACCGACGTTTCCTACGAGCAGTACTTC.

The CDR3 DNA follows: TGTGCCAGCAGCGATTCAGTCGAGAACACTGAAGCTTTCTTT. Its protein is CASSDSVENTEAFF. This rearrangement joins TRBV9 to TRBJ1-1; no definite D call. V dropped 3 bases and J dropped 1 base, with 10 bases sitting between them. From germline, CDR1 is SGDLS and CDR2 YYNGEE. The CDR3 is made up of 14 amino acids.

This chain connects TRBV27 to TRBJ1-1; 8 bases map to TRBD1. The germline V gene encodes CDR1 MNHEY and CDR2 SMNVEV (reference sequence). With V trimmed by 1 base and J by 5 bases, 6 bases remained unmatched. This CDR3 has 15 residues. CDR3 loop: CASSLFQGARTEAFF. The CDR3 coding sequence is TGTGCCAGCAGTTTATTTCAGGGGGCGAGAACTGAAGCTTTCTTT.

The rearrangement links TRBV15 to TRBJ2-7, with TRBD1 matching 7 bases. The length of the CDR3 is 14 residues. V shed 5 bases and J 4 bases; nucleotides not matched to a gene: 8. In germline, CDR1 is LNHNV, CDR2 YYDKDF (reference sequence). The CDR3 region is CATSGTENSYEQYF. In DNA form, the CDR3 reads TGTGCCACCAGCGGGACAGAGAATAGTTACGAGCAGTACTTC.